Presented here are 9 T cell receptor beta chains from one specimen sequenced in a study of breast tumors, draining lymph nodes, adjacent tissues. The lymph nodes were axillary draining lymph nodes from breast cancer patients. TCRdb re-called the multiplex PCR reads through MiXCR, storing one row per CDR3 protein. The data show some 150,000 distinct CDR3 sequences, with about a fifth seen just once and roughly 2.5% held by the top ten. The sample consisted of axillary lymph node tissue. These receptor sequences come from a female donor with breast cancer. Some clones in this sample may be carry-over from other donors' samples.

On this clonotype itself: A much larger clone lies one base from this, so it may be a read error. The chain combines TRBV12-5 with TRBJ2-1; no firm D call. Germline values: CDR1 LGHNT, CDR2 FRNRAP. The CDR3 is made up of 15 amino acids. V gave up 5 bases and J gave up 0 bases, with 11 bases separating them. CDR3 in DNA: TGTGCTAGTGGTCCCCAACTTAGCTCCTACAATGAGCAGTTCTTC. Encoded protein: CASGPQLSSYNEQFF.

To note about this clonotype: A much larger clone lies one base from this, so it may be a read error. Because the CDR3 is missing its conserved closing phenylalanine or tryptophan, this is likely a read error. The chain combines TRBV7-9 with TRBJ2-2; D ambiguous. Germline CDR1 SEHNR, CDR2 FQNEAQ (reference sequence). V gave up 9 bases and J gave up 2 bases, with 7 bases separating them. CDR3 length equals 12 residues. The CDR3 loop is CARGTNTGELFS. The DNA of the CDR3 is TGTGCCAGAGGTACAAACACCGGGGAGCTGTTTTCT.

In this sample, this clonotype turned up many times. V usage is TRBV5-6 and J usage is TRBJ2-1, with TRBD2 as a possible D gene (6 bases). The CDR3 sequence is 15 residues long. Germline lookup yields CDR1 SGHDT and CDR2 YYEEEE. The ends were cut back, 4 bases at V and 6 bases at J, with 17 bases in the middle. The CDR3 coding sequence is TGTGCCAGCAGCGCGGGACGAGCGGCGGGCAATGAGCAGTTCTTC. Its protein is CASSAGRAAGNEQFF.

Comment on this clonotype: With a much larger clone just one base away, this may be a read error. The chain carries TRBV6-5 and TRBJ2-7, with D unresolved. Germline CDR1 is MNHEY and CDR2 is SVGAGI. V lost 1 base to trimming and J lost 9 bases, with 10 bases between them. The CDR3 runs to 12 residues. As DNA, the CDR3 is TGTGCCAGCAGTTACTTCGACGGCGGGCAGTACTTC. Protein: CASSYFDGGQYF.

This clonotype was detected many times. The chain links TRBV6-6 to TRBJ2-7, with no clear D. V was cut by 5 bases and J by 1 base, with 12 bases left in between. Germline CDR1 and CDR2: MNHNY and SVGAGI (reference sequence). The CDR3 totals 14 residues. CDR3 residues: CASSTLLGSYEQYF. The CDR3 coding sequence is TGTGCCAGCAGTACCCTGCTGGGATCCTACGAGCAGTACTTC.

The chain is built from TRBV6-2 or TRBV6-3 and TRBJ2-1, with 12 bases aligning to TRBD2. Germline V gene data show CDR1 as MNHEY and CDR2 as SVGEGT. This CDR3 has 16 residues. Unmatched junction bases numbered 5, after V lost 2 bases and J lost 6 bases. CDR3 nucleotide sequence: TGTGCCAGCAGTTACCTAGCGGGAGGGCCCATCAATGAGCAGTTCTTC. It translates to CASSYLAGGPINEQFF.

A note on this clonotype: Given a much more abundant clone one base away, this may be a read error. The genes are TRBV27 and TRBJ2-1; 9 bases agree with TRBD1. This CDR3 is built from 14 residues. Germline CDR1 MNHEY, CDR2 SMNVEV (reference sequence). The CDR3 DNA sequence: TGTGCCAGCACCAGGGACAGGGATCGCAATGAGCAGCTCTTC. This gives the protein CASTRDRDRNEQLF.

There are many counts of this clonotype. V is TRBV12-3 or TRBV12-4 and J is TRBJ2-7, with D perhaps matching TRBD1 (5 bases). The CDR3 covers 14 residues. V gave up 4 bases and J gave up 6 bases, with 16 bases separating them. CDR3 amino acids: CASSSNQGMVEQYF. CDR3 nucleotide sequence: TGTGCCAGCAGTTCCAACCAGGGCATGGTCGAGCAGTACTTC.

Points on this clonotype: This clone may be a read error of a much larger clone one base away. J is TRBJ2-2 and V is TRBV5-4; D is possibly TRBD1 or TRBD2 (6 bases each). The V gene's germline CDR1 is SGHNT and CDR2 YYREEE (reference sequence). Trimming took off 3 bases at V and 4 bases at J, with 13 bases between the two ends. This CDR3 comprises 15 residues. CDR3 in DNA: TGTGCCAGCAGCTCCGGGGGCGGGATCACCGGGGAGCTGTTTTTT. As protein: CASSSGGGITGELFF.